Presented here are 9 T cell receptor beta chains from one specimen sequenced in a study of radiotherapy plus CTLA-4 blockade in lung cancer. Data came from immunoSEQ multiplex PCR; TCRdb stores just in-frame clones and leaves some out. The table lists over 75,000 clones, about four fifths of them singletons. Sequences were derived from peripheral blood, sampled from a patient treated with radiotherapy plus ipilimumab. These receptors were collected from a human donor with non-small cell lung cancer who had stable disease on radiotherapy plus ipilimumab.

This chain uses TRBV6-1 with TRBJ1-5, with 7 bases lining up with TRBD1. Germline values: CDR1 MNHNS, CDR2 SASEGT. The CDR3 is 14 residues long. Trimming at V came to 8 bases and at J to 5 bases, leaving 9 bases not matched to a gene. The CDR3 region has the DNA TGTGCCAGCGGACTTACAGGGGCCGATCAGCCCCAGCATTTT. Translated: CASGLTGADQPQHF.

The V call is TRBV11-3, the J call TRBJ2-1; D may be TRBD2 (6 bases). CDR3 length: 15 amino acids. V lost 2 bases to trimming and J lost 4 bases, with 12 bases between them. Germline V CDR1 and CDR2: SGHNT, YENEEA. The CDR3 DNA is TGTGCCAGCAGCTTATCCGCAAGCGGGTACAATGAGCAGTTCTTC. Encoded protein: CASSLSASGYNEQFF.

This clone was observed once. The chain combines TRBV7-3 with TRBJ2-2; a possible D gene is TRBD2 (5 bases). The CDR3 contains 15 residues. Trimming removed 3 bases at V and 2 bases at J, with 10 bases between. Germline CDR1 is SGHTA and CDR2 is FQGTGA. The DNA for the CDR3 is TGTGCCAGCAGCTTTGGAGGAGCAAACACCGGGGAGCTGTTTTTT. Translation: CASSFGGANTGELFF. The complete variable domain, with remaining parts taken from reference TRBV7-3 and TRBJ2-2, reads GAGVSQTPSNKVTEKGKYVELRCDPISGHTALYWYRQSLGQGPEFLIYFQGTGAADDSGLPNDRFFAVRPEGSVSTLKIQRTERGDSAVYLCASSFGGANTGELFFGEGSRLTVL.

In this sample, this clone turned up once. J is TRBJ2-4 and V is TRBV5-1, with 8 bases matching TRBD2. The germline gives CDR1 SGHRS, CDR2 YFSETQ. J lost 5 bases, V lost 3 bases, and 7 bases had no gene match. The CDR3 sequence is 15 residues long. The CDR3 protein is CASSSLGLDQNIQYF. The CDR3 coding sequence is TGCGCCAGCAGCTCCCTGGGACTAGACCAAAACATTCAGTACTTC.

J is TRBJ2-1 and V is TRBV10-1, with TRBD2 matching 13 bases. Losses at the gene ends were 5 bases for V and 7 bases for J; bases not matched to a gene: 8. The CDR3 has 16 amino acids. Germline V lookup: CDR1 WNHNN, CDR2 SYGVQD (reference sequence). CDR3 amino acids: CASSPVGTSGKNEQFF. The DNA for the CDR3 is TGCGCCAGCAGTCCAGTGGGGACTAGCGGGAAGAATGAGCAGTTCTTC.

This sequence joins TRBV5-6 and TRBJ2-7, with 8 positions matching TRBD2. Per the germline V gene, CDR1 is SGHDT and CDR2 is YYEEEE. The junction had 11 bases not matched to a gene; V was cut back by 0 bases and J by 3 bases. The CDR3 extends over 17 amino acids. CDR3 sequence (DNA): TGTGCCAGCAGCTTGGTTGTTAGCGGGATGGTCTTCTACGAGCAGTACTTC. Encoded protein: CASSLVVSGMVFYEQYF.

The table lists this clone with a count of one. The chain's CDR3 is CASSTDTPGDEQYF. The CDR3 DNA reads as TGTGCCAGTAGTACGGACACCCCGGGGGACGAGCAGTACTTC. This chain uses TRBV19 with TRBJ2-7; D perhaps matches TRBD2 (6 bases). The CDR3 spans 14 residues. CDR1 is LNHDA, CDR2 SQIVND, per germline (reference sequence). Trimming left V 4 bases short and J 5 bases short, with 15 bases between.

This clone is a singleton in its sample. This sample also contains other DNA sequences that code for the same CDR3. Written as DNA, the CDR3 is TGCGCCAGCAGCTTAGGTGGGAGCTCCTACGAGCAGTACTTC. Translating gives CASSLGGSSYEQYF. The chain combines TRBV5-1 with TRBJ2-7; TRBD2 is a possible D gene (5 bases). The length of the CDR3 is 14 residues. Germline CDR1 reads SGHRS; CDR2 reads YFSETQ. Trimming cost V 2 bases and J 0 bases, with 9 bases left between them. The full variable domain, in which reference TRBV5-1 and TRBJ2-7 provide the parts outside the CDR3, is KAGVTQTPRYLIKTRGQQVTLSCSPISGHRSVSWYQQTPGQGLQFLFEYFSETQRNKGNFPGRFSGRQFSNSRSEMNVSTLELGDSALYLCASSLGGSSYEQYFGPGTRLTVT.

The rearrangement uses TRBV19 and TRBJ2-5, with TRBD2 matching 8 bases. The CDR3 covers 14 residues. The germline gives CDR1 LNHDA, CDR2 SQIVND (reference sequence). After removal of 1 base from V and 5 bases from J, the junction contained 3 bases not matched to a gene. The chain's CDR3 is CASSIAGGRETQYF. The CDR3 DNA reads TGTGCCAGTAGTATAGCGGGGGGGCGGGAGACCCAGTACTTC.